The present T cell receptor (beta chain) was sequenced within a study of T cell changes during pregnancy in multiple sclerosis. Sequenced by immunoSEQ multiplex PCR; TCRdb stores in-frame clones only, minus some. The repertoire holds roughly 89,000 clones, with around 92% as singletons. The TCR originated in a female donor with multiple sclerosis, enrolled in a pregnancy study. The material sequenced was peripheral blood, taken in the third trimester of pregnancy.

In DNA, the CDR3 is TGTGCCAGTAGTATTGGGGGACAGGGAACCGAGCAGTACTTC. Translation gives CASSIGGQGTEQYF. The chain couples TRBV19 to TRBJ2-7; 9 bases match TRBD1. The CDR3 is made up of 14 amino acids. Germline V gene sequence: CDR1 LNHDA, CDR2 SQIVND (reference sequence). Trimming cost V 3 bases and J 6 bases; bases outside gene matches: 6.